This T cell receptor (beta chain) was captured in a study of blood T cell repertoires in COVID-19. Study details: From T cells, B-cell-depleted T cells, or PBMCs came the material, which was cDNA or gDNA.

Per the original data handling: Amplification with reference gene primers provided the estimates of nucleated cell counts. Data came from immunoSEQ multiplex PCR; TCRdb stores just in-frame clones and leaves some out. V and J calls and clone size are those listed in that table; D and trimming were worked out from the DNA. The sample lists 150,000 or so clones, over 80% seen once, with about 5% in the top ten. This clone appeared once. Individuals drawn from 24 US areas were about 18 to 89 years old. The source material was PBMCs or T cells enriched from blood (not recorded which). The TCR comes from a man aged 65 to 79 who had been exposed to COVID-19.

This CDR3 reads CASSRQGLPYEQYF. DNA for the CDR3: TGCGCCAGCTCCCGACAGGGTTTGCCCTACGAGCAGTACTTC. The chain links TRBV5-1 to TRBJ2-7, with 7 nucleotides matching TRBD1. The J segment lost 2 bases and the V segment lost 7 bases, leaving 9 bases of the junction unmatched. The germline V gene has CDR1 SGHRS and CDR2 YFSETQ. The CDR3 runs 14 residues.